This TCR beta chain was retrieved from a study of T cell responses to AZD1222 COVID-19 vaccine. The wider study: Analyses pooled second doses at about 4 or about 12 weeks.

Trimming removed 6 bases from V and 4 bases from J, with 13 bases in between. The CDR3 sequence is 14 residues long. Germline-derived CDR1 and CDR2 are MNHNY and SVGAGI (reference sequence). General observations from the study: Of the AZD1222 recipients, only five to seven were seropositive at baseline. Rises in breadth and depth of Spike-specific TCRs came after two AZD1222 doses.

As concerns this clone: Its antigen is as yet unknown.

Sequencing was performed with immunoSEQ multiplex PCR; in TCRdb, only in-frame clones are kept and a portion is missing. Of about 130,000 clones detected, around 86% appear once; the ten largest clones hold about 22%. The sample was peripheral blood, taken on day 0 of AZD1222 vaccination. V usage is TRBV6-6 and J usage is TRBJ1-3; a weak D match, TRBD1 (5 bases). The receptor comes from an adult in good health. Written as DNA, the CDR3 is TGTGCCAGCAGACAAGGGGTGACCGGAAACACCATATATTTT. Translated, it gives CASRQGVTGNTIYF.